A single sample is the source of the 11 T cell receptor beta chains below, sequenced in a study of blood T cell repertoires in COVID-19. This table comes from immunoSEQ multiplex PCR, and its TCRdb copy is limited to in-frame clones, with some not included. The data show about 130,000 clones, approximately 90% seen once. Sequencing input: peripheral blood. Receptors were obtained from a man over 45 with COVID-19, enrolled during active disease.

The chain employs TRBV11-1 and TRBJ2-1; D gene ambiguous. V was shortened by 5 bases and J by 0 bases, with 11 bases between the two germline ends. CDR3 length: 15 residues. Germline lookup yields CDR1 SGHAT and CDR2 FQDESV (reference sequence). The CDR3 DNA is TGTGCCAGCAGCCCTCGGTTCTCCTCCTACAATGAGCAGTTCTTC. It codes for CASSPRFSSYNEQFF.

The genes are TRBV6-1 and TRBJ2-7; the D gene is possibly TRBD2 (6 bases). Germline V gives CDR1 MNHNS, CDR2 SASEGT. V lost 1 base and J lost 3, with 16 bases in between. The CDR3 extends over 16 amino acids. Here the CDR3 reads CASSEGGISEGYEQYV. For the CDR3, the DNA is TGTGCCAGCAGTGAAGGCGGGATATCGGAGGGCTACGAGCAGTACGTC.

In nucleotides, the CDR3 is TGTGCCAGCAGTTACGAGGTCCGCTACGAGCAGTACTTC. Residues: CASSYEVRYEQYF. The chain couples TRBV6-6 to TRBJ2-7; D remains ambiguous. Germline lookup yields CDR1 MNHNY and CDR2 SVGAGI (reference sequence). CDR3 length: 13 amino acids. Trimming pared 2 bases from V and 3 bases from J, leaving 8 bases between.

The chain employs TRBV7-6 and TRBJ2-1, with D possibly being TRBD1 (6 bases). V lost 5 bases, J lost 5 bases, and 22 bases lay in between. Germline V CDR1 and CDR2: SGHVS, FNYEAQ. This CDR3 is 17 amino acids long. CDR3 sequence: CASSPKLGHLGNNEQFF. The CDR3 DNA is TGTGCCAGCAGCCCGAAGCTGGGACACCTGGGGAACAATGAGCAGTTCTTC. The complete variable domain, with remaining parts taken from reference TRBV7-6 and TRBJ2-1, reads GAGVSQSPRYKVTKRGQDVALRCDPISGHVSLYWYRQALGQGPEFLTYFNYEAQQDKSGLPNDRFSAERPEGSISTLTIQRTEQRDSAMYRCASSPKLGHLGNNEQFFGPGTRLTVL.

V is TRBV24-1 and J is TRBJ2-7, with 7 bases aligning to TRBD1. The germline V gene encodes CDR1 KGHDR and CDR2 SFDVKD. The V and J ends lost 12 bases and 0 bases, in that order; junction bases with no gene match: 10. The CDR3 loop spans 14 amino acids. This CDR3 is CALPGQLSSYEQYV. CDR3 nucleotide sequence: TGTGCCCTGCCGGGACAGTTGAGCTCCTACGAGCAGTACGTC.

CDR3: CASSFGGNSGNTIYF. For the CDR3, the DNA is TGCGCCAGCAGCTTTGGGGGGAACTCTGGAAACACCATATATTTT. The chain is built from TRBV5-1 and TRBJ1-3, with D possibly being TRBD1 (5 bases). The CDR3 spans 15 residues. The germline V gene encodes CDR1 SGHRS and CDR2 YFSETQ. V gave up 2 bases and J gave up 0 bases, with 9 bases separating them.

The CDR3 loop is CASSLAGGLGTYEQYF. The CDR3 DNA reads as TGTGCCAGCAGCTTAGCCGGGGGGCTTGGGACCTACGAGCAGTACTTC. The chain joins TRBV7-9 to TRBJ2-7; D possibly corresponds to TRBD2 (7 bases). Germline V gene sequence: CDR1 SEHNR, CDR2 FQNEAQ (reference sequence). V gave up 0 bases and J gave up 2 bases, with 14 bases separating them. The CDR3 covers 16 residues.

The DNA of the CDR3 is TGTGCCAGCAGCTTAGCGCAGGGGGCTGGAAACACCATATATTTT. As protein: CASSLAQGAGNTIYF. The rearrangement links TRBV7-2 to TRBJ1-3; 7 positions agree with TRBD1. CDR3 length equals 15 residues. V lost 0 bases, J lost 2 bases, and 1 base stayed unmatched. CDR1 is SGHTA and CDR2 is FQGNSA in the germline V gene.

The J gene is TRBJ2-4, the V gene TRBV11-2; D perhaps matches TRBD1 (6 bases). The germline gives CDR1 SGHAT, CDR2 FQNNGV. The CDR3 length is 17 residues. V lost 0 bases, J lost 0 bases, and 12 bases lay in between. The CDR3 coding sequence is TGTGCCAGCAGCTTAGATCGGCAGGGGCTAGCCAAAAACATTCAGTACTTC. Residues: CASSLDRQGLAKNIQYF.

This clone was recorded only once. The chain recombines TRBV5-1 with TRBJ1-2, with 8 positions matching TRBD1. The CDR3 covers 16 residues. Germline-derived CDR1 and CDR2 are SGHRS and YFSETQ. J gave up 2 bases and V 1 base, and 7 bases lay outside the gene matches. The chain's CDR3 is CASSLRTGLQNYGYTF. CDR3 in DNA: TGCGCCAGCAGCTTGCGGACAGGGCTGCAAAACTATGGCTACACCTTC.

V is TRBV29-1 and J is TRBJ2-3; D is unresolved. The CDR3 contains 17 residues. Germline CDR1 and CDR2: SQVTM and ANQGSEA. V lost 3 bases and J lost 3, with 22 bases in between. The DNA for the CDR3 is TGCAGCGTTGAGGAATACCGGGTGGCCCCATGGACAGATACGCAGTATTTT. Amino acid sequence: CSVEEYRVAPWTDTQYF.